The 24 T cell receptor beta chains below were found in one sample sequenced in a study of vaccination effects on CD4 cells after COVID-19. The table came from immunoSEQ multiplex PCR; TCRdb's copy has only in-frame clones and leaves some out. This sample has 40,000 to 50,000 clones, with roughly 70% found just once. Before sequencing, viral peptide pools were used by the ViraFEST assay to expand antigen-specific CD4+ T cells. When around 9 days of culture had elapsed, CD4+ T cells were isolated. Vaccinated participants had no history of SARS-CoV-2 infection and tested negative for nucleocapsid antibodies. These TCRs' antigens remain unknown. The source material was CD4+ T cells from PBMCs cultured with HCoV-OC43 spike peptides, sampled before COVID-19 vaccination. Subset defined: HCoV-OC43 spike overlapping peptide pool stimulation. The receptors derive from a human donor who received a COVID-19 vaccine.

There are many counts of this clone. At the DNA level, this CDR3 is encoded by other sequences in the same sample as well. The rearrangement joins TRBV11-2 to TRBJ2-3; the D is unclear. This CDR3 region has 12 residues. Trimming took off 4 bases at V and 6 bases at J, with 8 bases between the two ends. CDR1 and CDR2 from the germline V gene are SGHAT and FQNNGV. CDR3 in DNA: TGTGCCAGCAGCTCCCAGAGGGATACGCAGTATTTT. This encodes CASSSQRDTQYF.

This chain joins TRBV28 and TRBJ2-1; D assignment may be TRBD1 or TRBD2 (8 bases each). The germline CDR1 and CDR2 sequences are MDHEN and SYDVKM. CDR3 length equals 14 residues. Trimming stripped 6 bases from V and 10 bases from J, with 19 bases between. CDR3 sequence reads: CASRGDRRLAEQFF. CDR3 nucleotide sequence: TGTGCCAGCAGAGGGGACAGGCGACTAGCGGAGCAGTTCTTC. The entire variable domain, with the rest obtained from reference TRBV28 and TRBJ2-1, is as follows: DVKVTQSSRYLVKRTGEKVFLECVQDMDHENMFWYRQDPGLGLRLIYFSYDVKMKEKGDIPEGYSVSREKKERFSLILESASTNQTSMYLCASRGDRRLAEQFFGPGTRLTVL.

The rearrangement uses TRBV2 and TRBJ1-6, with a possible D match to TRBD1 (5 bases). The CDR3 loop spans 15 amino acids. Germline assignment: CDR1 SNHLY and CDR2 FYNNEI. V shed 4 bases and J shed 7 bases, with 14 bases lying between them. The CDR3 is CASSGDPPNNSPLHF. CDR3 nucleotides: TGTGCCAGCAGTGGGGACCCGCCAAACAATTCACCCCTCCACTTT.

This clone was recorded a few times. The chain is built from TRBV6-5 and TRBJ1-6; 8 bases align to TRBD1. Germline lookup yields CDR1 MNHEY and CDR2 SVGAGI. The CDR3 contains 14 residues. V gave up 6 bases and J gave up 5 bases; unmatched junction bases: 3. The CDR3 DNA reads as TGTGCCAGCAGCGGGACAGGAGATAATTCACCCCTCCACTTT. This codes for CASSGTGDNSPLHF.

The gene calls are TRBV30 and TRBJ1-2; TRBD1 might be the D (6 bases). This CDR3 has 13 residues. Trimming stripped 5 bases from V and 5 bases from J, with 15 bases between. Looked up from germline, CDR1 is GTSNPN and CDR2 is SVGIG (reference sequence). This CDR3 reads CAWARGGAYGYTF. The CDR3 DNA follows: TGTGCCTGGGCTCGGGGGGGGGCATATGGCTACACCTTC.

The V gene is TRBV7-2, the J gene TRBJ2-7; 7 bases map to TRBD1. CDR3 length: 15 amino acids. CDR1 and CDR2 (germline): SGHTA, FQGNSA. The J segment lost 3 bases and the V segment lost 1 base, leaving 6 bases of the junction unmatched. This CDR3 is CASSLGPQGSYEQYF. In DNA, the CDR3 is TGTGCCAGCAGCTTAGGACCACAGGGGAGCTACGAGCAGTACTTC. The full variable domain, in which reference TRBV7-2 and TRBJ2-7 provide the parts outside the CDR3, is GAGVSQSPSNKVTEKGKDVELRCDPISGHTALYWYRQSLGQGLEFLIYFQGNSAPDKSGLPSDRFSAERTGGSVSTLTIQRTQQEDSAVYLCASSLGPQGSYEQYFGPGTRLTVT.

This chain connects TRBV15 to TRBJ2-1; D is undetermined. The V gene lost 0 bases and the J gene lost 9 bases, with 9 bases spanning the gap. CDR3 length: 13 residues. Germline V CDR1 and CDR2: LNHNV, YYDKDF (reference sequence). The CDR3 region is CATSRDPDSEQFF. The CDR3 coding sequence is TGTGCCACCAGCAGAGATCCCGACTCTGAGCAGTTCTTC.

The chain uses TRBV5-4 and TRBJ1-1; no reliable D call. V was cut by 0 bases and J by 1 base, with 10 bases left in between. Germline assignment: CDR1 SGHNT and CDR2 YYREEE (reference sequence). The CDR3 runs to 15 residues. CDR3 sequence (DNA): TGTGCCAGCAGCTTGGCATCGGAGGGGAACACTGAAGCTTTCTTT. Translation gives CASSLASEGNTEAFF.

The rearrangement joins TRBV3-1 (or the pseudogene TRBV3-2) to TRBJ2-1; D not resolved. Trimming stripped 2 bases from V and 9 bases from J, with 14 bases between. Germline V gives CDR1 LGHDT, CDR2 YNNKEL (reference sequence). The CDR3 length is 14 residues. The CDR3: CASSQRSRFIEQFF. The DNA for the CDR3 is TGTGCCAGCAGCCAAAGGAGCCGATTTATTGAGCAGTTCTTC.

This clone was picked up many times. The chain carries TRBV7-9 and TRBJ1-2; 9 bases map to TRBD1. The CDR3 is 15 residues long. V was clipped by 5 bases and J by 2 bases; unmatched bases: 6. CDR1 is SEHNR, CDR2 FQNEAQ, per germline (reference sequence). CDR3 in amino acids: CASSPTGGENYGYTF. The CDR3 bases are TGTGCCAGCAGCCCAACAGGGGGCGAGAACTATGGCTACACCTTC.

J is TRBJ2-7 and V is TRBV4-1; the match to TRBD2 covers 8 bases. Germline values: CDR1 MGHRA, CDR2 YSYEKL. J gave up 6 bases and V 3 bases, and 13 bases lay outside the gene matches. The CDR3 is 16 residues long. DNA of the CDR3: TGCGCCAGCAGCCATCGGGGGGGAGGGCCCTCGGGCGAGCAGTACTTC. It codes for CASSHRGGGPSGEQYF.

The CDR3 reads CASRGGTGYNSPLHF. In DNA form, the CDR3 reads TGTGCCAGCAGGGGAGGGACAGGATATAATTCACCCCTCCACTTT. V and J are TRBV6-6 and TRBJ1-6, with 8 bases identical to TRBD1. Unmatched junction bases numbered 5, after V lost 6 bases and J lost 4 bases. CDR1 is MNHNY, CDR2 SVGAGI, per germline (reference sequence). The CDR3 spans 15 residues.

The V gene is TRBV5-1, the J gene TRBJ2-7; 16 bases match TRBD2. The germline V gene has CDR1 SGHRS and CDR2 YFSETQ. This CDR3 comprises 17 residues. V gave up 0 bases and J gave up 2 bases; unmatched junction bases: 2. The CDR3 loop is CASSLAGTSGGAYEQYF. The DNA for the CDR3 is TGCGCCAGCAGCTTGGCCGGGACTAGCGGGGGGGCCTACGAGCAGTACTTC.

This clone was picked up a small number of times. CDR3 nucleotides: TGTGCCAGTAGTACGGGACAGGGGAGCACCGGGGAGCTGTTTTTT. Protein: CASSTGQGSTGELFF. The chain couples TRBV19 to TRBJ2-2; 10 bases align to TRBD1. In germline, CDR1 is LNHDA, CDR2 SQIVND (reference sequence). Trimming cost V 4 bases and J 4 bases; bases outside gene matches: 3. The CDR3 spans 15 residues.

This chain connects TRBV9 to TRBJ2-1; D is uncertain. Looked up from germline, CDR1 is SGDLS and CDR2 is YYNGEE. Trimming stripped 0 bases from V and 2 bases from J, with 3 bases between. The CDR3 is made up of 13 amino acids. The CDR3 nucleotides read TGTGCCAGCAGCGTAGATCCCTACAATGAGCAGTTCTTC. Protein product: CASSVDPYNEQFF.

The chain has TRBV28 and TRBJ1-5; no firm D call. This CDR3 has 14 amino acids. Germline V CDR1 and CDR2: MDHEN, SYDVKM. With 3 bases removed from V and 7 bases from J, the gap between germline ends came to 13 bases. This CDR3 reads CASSFGPTEQPQHF. The CDR3 nucleotides read TGTGCCAGCAGTTTCGGGCCAACAGAGCAGCCCCAGCATTTT. The full variable domain, with the rest looked up from reference TRBV28 and TRBJ1-5, is DVKVTQSSRYLVKRTGEKVFLECVQDMDHENMFWYRQDPGLGLRLIYFSYDVKMKEKGDIPEGYSVSREKKERFSLILESASTNQTSMYLCASSFGPTEQPQHFGDGTRLSIL.

The chain links TRBV25-1 to TRBJ1-2; D call uncertain. The germline CDR1 and CDR2 sequences are MGHDK and SYGVNS. The CDR3 consists of 12 residues. V dropped 2 bases and J dropped 8 bases, with 9 bases sitting between them. The DNA of the CDR3 is TGTGCCAGCAGTGAAGGATCCAGGGGCTACACCTTC. Translated: CASSEGSRGYTF.

The J gene is TRBJ1-2, the V gene TRBV5-4; 8 nucleotides agree with TRBD1. Per germline, CDR1 SGHNT and CDR2 YYREEE (reference sequence). With 4 bases clipped from V and 4 bases from J, the junction kept 3 bases outside the gene matches. The CDR3 sequence is 13 residues long. The CDR3 sequence: CASSPDRGYGYTF. The DNA of the CDR3 is TGTGCCAGCAGCCCCGACAGGGGCTATGGCTACACCTTC. The full variable domain, in which reference TRBV5-4 and TRBJ1-2 provide the parts outside the CDR3, is ETGVTQSPTHLIKTRGQQVTLRCSSQSGHNTVSWYQQALGQGPQFIFQYYREEENGRGNFPPRFSGLQFPNYSSELNVNALELDDSALYLCASSPDRGYGYTFGSGTRLTVV.

The genes are TRBV28 and TRBJ2-6; D is unclear. CDR1 and CDR2 from the germline V gene are MDHEN and SYDVKM. There are 15 residues in the CDR3. Trimming stripped 2 bases from V and 0 bases from J, with 5 bases between. The CDR3 DNA reads TGTGCCAGCAGTTTACCCAACTCTGGGGCCAACGTCCTGACTTTC. Its protein is CASSLPNSGANVLTF.

In its sample, this clone was seen a few times. The V gene is TRBV5-6, the J gene TRBJ1-5, with 7 bases identical to TRBD1. V dropped 4 bases and J dropped 0; count of bases not matched to a gene: 7. Germline V gives CDR1 SGHDT, CDR2 YYEEEE. The CDR3 length is 16 residues. CDR3 region: CASSVQGWYSNQPQHF. CDR3 sequence (DNA): TGTGCCAGCAGCGTACAGGGGTGGTATAGCAATCAGCCCCAGCATTTT.

The rearrangement links TRBV18 to TRBJ1-4; no definite D call. This CDR3 is 15 amino acids long. Trimming left V 2 bases short and J 4 bases short, with 11 bases between. The germline gives CDR1 KGHSH, CDR2 LQKENI. CDR3 loop: CASSPRMGLNEKLFF. Written as DNA, the CDR3 is TGTGCCAGCTCACCAAGGATGGGCCTTAATGAAAAACTGTTTTTT.

CDR3 in DNA: TGTGCCAGCAGCCAAGATGGGGACAGGGTTGACACCATATATTTT. It yields the protein CASSQDGDRVDTIYF. This chain connects TRBV4-2 to TRBJ1-3; 9 nucleotides line up with TRBD1. The V segment lost 0 bases and the J segment 8 bases; nucleotides outside the gene matches: 5. There are 15 residues in the CDR3. Germline V lookup: CDR1 LGHNA, CDR2 YNFKEQ.

The chain employs TRBV19 and TRBJ2-1; D is unclear. Germline CDR1 reads LNHDA; CDR2 reads SQIVND (reference sequence). The CDR3 loop spans 12 amino acids. Trimming cost V 5 bases and J 15 bases, with 17 bases left between them. The CDR3 bases are TGTGCCAGTAGTTCACAGCTGGGGTGGCTGTTCTTC. This sequence encodes CASSSQLGWLFF.

The chain employs TRBV27 and TRBJ2-6; tentatively, D is TRBD1 (6 bases). V was trimmed by 6 bases and J by 0 bases, leaving 15 bases between them. The V gene's germline CDR1 is MNHEY and CDR2 SMNVEV (reference sequence). The CDR3 runs to 17 residues. CDR3 protein: CASRSPLRGSGANVLTF. The CDR3 DNA reads TGTGCCAGCAGGTCCCCCCTCAGGGGCTCTGGGGCCAACGTCCTGACTTTC.